The T cell receptor (beta chain) described here comes from a study of T cell responses to AZD1222 COVID-19 vaccine. For this clone: What it binds is unknown.

From germline, CDR1 is LNHDA and CDR2 SQIVND (reference sequence). V dropped 6 bases and J dropped 5 bases, with 8 bases sitting between them. This CDR3 has 12 residues. TCRdb's copy holds only in-frame clones and misses some; the assay was immunoSEQ multiplex PCR. Of about 150,000 clones in the sample, roughly 90% are singletons; the top ten hold 18%. Study observations and caveats: No day 14 peak samples; only post-peak repertoires were characterized. Reportedly, nearly half of unique spike TCRs recognized epitopes outside B.1.351/B.1.1.7 mutations. The study identified only five to seven AZD1222 recipients as seropositive at baseline. Spike-specific TCR breadth and depth rose after two AZD1222 doses.

The V and J genes are TRBV19 and TRBJ1-5, with D possibly TRBD1 on 5 matching bases. The sequencing used peripheral blood, collected on day 0 of AZD1222 vaccination. The TCR sequence derives from an adult in good health. The CDR3 region has the DNA TGTGCCAGTAGGAAAGGGGATCAGCCCCAGCATTTT. It encodes CASRKGDQPQHF.